The next 27 T cell receptor beta chains were all read from a single sample in a study of CD8+ T cells in alopecia areata. As the sequencing template, cDNA was produced by extracting RNA and reverse transcribing it. TCRdb's copy holds only in-frame clones and misses some; the assay was immunoSEQ multiplex PCR. The repertoire holds approximately 200,000 clones, with approximately 60% as singletons. Stated treatment: oral pan-JAK inhibitor, 5-10 mg twice daily. The sequences come from CD4+ T cells sorted from blood, collected at week 4, from a patient treated with tofacitinib. These receptor sequences come from a human donor with alopecia areata.

J is TRBJ1-1 and V is TRBV28; 9 nucleotides agree with TRBD1. V was pared by 3 bases and J by 3 bases, with 2 bases of the junction left unmatched. Germline-derived CDR1 and CDR2 are MDHEN and SYDVKM. The CDR3 is 14 residues long. The CDR3 is CASSFRQGDTEAFF. The CDR3 DNA reads TGTGCCAGCAGTTTCCGACAGGGGGACACTGAAGCTTTCTTT.

There are a few counts of this clone. CDR3 loop: CASRKTASNQPQHF. CDR3 nucleotides: TGTGCCAGCAGGAAGACAGCTTCCAATCAGCCCCAGCATTTT. The rearrangement joins TRBV6-6 to TRBJ1-5; a possible D gene is TRBD1 (5 bases). The CDR3 has 14 amino acids. V gave up 6 bases and J gave up 3 bases, with 12 bases separating them. Germline V gene lookup returns CDR1 MNHNY and CDR2 SVGAGI (reference sequence).

In this sample, this clone turned up once. The CDR3 DNA sequence: TGTGCCAGCAGCCGTAGGACGGCTTGGACCCAGTACTTC. It codes for CASSRRTAWTQYF. V usage is TRBV28 and J usage is TRBJ2-5; no clear D. This CDR3 is built from 13 residues. V lost 6 bases and J lost 7, with 15 bases in between. Germline assignment: CDR1 MDHEN and CDR2 SYDVKM.

The V and J genes are TRBV29-1 and TRBJ2-5, with D perhaps assigned TRBD1 or TRBD2 (5 bases each). CDR1 and CDR2 from the germline V gene are SQVTM and ANQGSEA. This CDR3 spans 13 amino acids. Trimming shortened V by 5 bases and J by 7 bases, and 17 bases separated the two germline ends. In DNA form, the CDR3 reads TGCAGCGTTCTAACAGGACCCCGGGGGACCCAGTACTTC. Its protein is CSVLTGPRGTQYF. The full variable domain, its missing parts supplied by reference TRBV29-1 and TRBJ2-5, is SAVISQKPSRDICQRGTSLTIQCQVDSQVTMMFWYRQQPGQSLTLIATANQGSEATYESGFVIDKFPISRPNLTFSTLTVSNMSPEDSSIYLCSVLTGPRGTQYFGPGTRLLVL.

The chain employs TRBV6-5 and TRBJ2-7, with 8 bases matching TRBD1. V lost 4 bases and J lost 2; bases outside the gene matches: 4. CDR1 is MNHEY and CDR2 is SVGAGI in the germline V gene. The CDR3 runs to 14 residues. CDR3 sequence (DNA): TGTGCCAGCAGTTGGCGCAGGGGGCCCTACGAGCAGTACTTC. Its translation is CASSWRRGPYEQYF.

The V gene is TRBV6-5, the J gene TRBJ2-7, with a tentative D call TRBD1 (8 bases). V dropped 5 bases and J dropped 6 bases, with 11 bases sitting between them. Germline lookup yields CDR1 MNHEY and CDR2 SVGAGI. The CDR3 spans 12 residues. CDR3 in DNA: TGTGCCAGCAGTCACAGGGGGGGCGAGCAGTACTTC. Amino acid sequence: CASSHRGGEQYF.

This clone has more than one count but fewer than ten. V and J are TRBV30 and TRBJ1-1; D not resolved. Germline V gives CDR1 GTSNPN, CDR2 SVGIG (reference sequence). This CDR3 comprises 13 residues. V lost 4 bases to trimming and J lost 5 bases, with 14 bases between them. This chain's CDR3 is CAWTSPGRTEAFF. DNA of the CDR3: TGTGCCTGGACCTCCCCCGGGCGGACTGAAGCTTTCTTT.

This clone has a handful of counts. The chain combines TRBV25-1 with TRBJ2-3; TRBD1 is a possible D gene (6 bases). CDR3 size: 16 residues. Trimming shortened V by 3 bases and J by 5 bases, and 18 bases separated the two germline ends. Germline values: CDR1 MGHDK, CDR2 SYGVNS. The CDR3 DNA is TGTGCCAGCAGTGAGAGGGTCAGGGGCTGGATAGATACGCAGTATTTT. It translates to CASSERVRGWIDTQYF.

This clone was counted between two and nine times. The chain employs TRBV5-1 and TRBJ2-5; 12 bases match TRBD2. Trimming took 4 bases from V and 0 from J; bases not matched to a gene: 4. In germline, CDR1 is SGHRS, CDR2 YFSETQ. This CDR3 region has 16 residues. Here the CDR3 DNA reads TGCGCCAGCAGCCCACTAGCGGGGGGCAACCAAGAGACCCAGTACTTC. Translation gives CASSPLAGGNQETQYF.

This clone was recorded a few times. The chain links TRBV29-1 to TRBJ2-5; D not certain. In germline, CDR1 is SQVTM, CDR2 ANQGSEA. This CDR3 comprises 12 residues. The ends were cut back, 4 bases at V and 0 bases at J, with 6 bases in the middle. The CDR3 sequence is CSVGQNQETQYF. The CDR3 coding sequence is TGCAGCGTTGGGCAAAACCAAGAGACCCAGTACTTC.

The gene calls are TRBV28 and TRBJ2-7; D remains unclear. Germline CDR1 is MDHEN and CDR2 is SYDVKM. The ends were cut back, 4 bases at V and 7 bases at J, with 11 bases in the middle. The CDR3 is made up of 12 amino acids. The DNA for the CDR3 is TGTGCCAGCAGTTCCCCCGTGTATGAGCAGTACTTC. It encodes CASSSPVYEQYF. The full variable domain, with the rest looked up from reference TRBV28 and TRBJ2-7, is DVKVTQSSRYLVKRTGEKVFLECVQDMDHENMFWYRQDPGLGLRLIYFSYDVKMKEKGDIPEGYSVSREKKERFSLILESASTNQTSMYLCASSSPVYEQYFGPGTRLTVT.

The genes are TRBV9 and TRBJ2-3; D perhaps matches TRBD1 (6 bases). Germline CDR1 and CDR2: SGDLS and YYNGEE. Trimming removed 0 bases at V and 4 bases at J, with 9 bases between. CDR3 size: 14 residues. CDR3 nucleotides: TGTGCCAGCAGCGTAGGACAGGTGGCAGATACGCAGTATTTT. Its protein product is CASSVGQVADTQYF. Based on the CDR3 plus reference TRBV9 and TRBJ2-3, the full variable domain is DSGVTQTPKHLITATGQRVTLRCSPRSGDLSVYWYQQSLDQGLQFLIQYYNGEERAKGNILERFSAQQFPDLHSELNLSSLELGDSALYFCASSVGQVADTQYFGPGTRLTVL.

The J gene is TRBJ2-2, the V gene TRBV30; TRBD2 agrees at 7 bases. Germline V lookup: CDR1 GTSNPN, CDR2 SVGIG (reference sequence). Trimming cost V 0 bases and J 3 bases; bases outside gene matches: 7. This CDR3 is 16 amino acids long. CDR3 sequence: CAWSVWSGGYTGELFF. CDR3 sequence (DNA): TGTGCCTGGAGTGTATGGTCGGGGGGATACACCGGGGAGCTGTTTTTT.

This chain uses TRBV30 with TRBJ2-7; 9 bases map to TRBD2. The CDR3 runs 14 residues. Germline loops: CDR1 GTSNPN, CDR2 SVGIG (reference sequence). The junction had 6 bases not matched to a gene; V was cut back by 2 bases and J by 4 bases. The CDR3 nucleotides read TGTGCCTGGAGTTCCCGCGGGGGGGCTTACGAGCAGTACTTC. This encodes CAWSSRGGAYEQYF.

The genes are TRBV30 and TRBJ1-1; no clear D. The germline CDR1 and CDR2 sequences are GTSNPN and SVGIG (reference sequence). This CDR3 contains 11 residues. V shed 4 bases and J shed 5 bases, with 8 bases lying between them. In nucleotides, the CDR3 is TGTGCCTGGAAGGTTGGGACTGAAGCTTTCTTT. Protein product: CAWKVGTEAFF.

On this clone itself: In the same sample, other DNA sequences code for this CDR3. The chain couples TRBV30 to TRBJ1-1, with D unresolved. Germline V gene data show CDR1 as GTSNPN and CDR2 as SVGIG (reference sequence). The CDR3 covers 11 residues. The ends were cut back, 0 bases at V and 6 bases at J, with 5 bases in the middle. The CDR3 sequence is CAWSVRAEAFF. Here the CDR3 DNA reads TGTGCCTGGAGTGTGAGGGCTGAAGCTTTCTTT. Full variable domain (remainder filled in from reference TRBV30 and TRBJ1-1): SQTIHQWPATLVQPVGSPLSLECTVEGTSNPNLYWYRQAAGRGLQLLFYSVGIGQISSEVPQNLSASRPQDRQFILSSKKLLLSDSGFYLCAWSVRAEAFFGQGTRLTVV.

The V call is TRBV7-9, the J call TRBJ1-6, with no clear D. Germline V lookup: CDR1 SEHNR, CDR2 FQNEAQ (reference sequence). The CDR3 runs to 12 residues. Trimming took 2 bases from V and 5 from J, leaving 1 base between them. In nucleotides, the CDR3 is TGTGCCAGCAGCTTAAATAATTCACCCCTCCACTTT. Its translation: CASSLNNSPLHF.

The chain has TRBV7-9 and TRBJ2-3; 10 nucleotides agree with TRBD2. The CDR3 contains 16 residues. Germline V gives CDR1 SEHNR, CDR2 FQNEAQ (reference sequence). J lost 5 bases, V lost 5 bases, and 10 bases had no gene match. The DNA of the CDR3 is TGTGCCAGCAGCCCGGGGCTAGCGGGGGAGATAGATACGCAGTATTTT. Translating gives CASSPGLAGEIDTQYF.

There are a few counts of this clone. This sequence joins TRBV6-5 and TRBJ2-4; D gene uncertain. The CDR3 is made up of 12 amino acids. The germline gives CDR1 MNHEY, CDR2 SVGAGI. Trimming left V 6 bases short and J 4 bases short, with 7 bases between. The DNA for the CDR3 is TGTGCCAGCAGACCTAGTAAAAACATTCAGTACTTC. Translation gives CASRPSKNIQYF.

This clone turned up a few times. The rearrangement links TRBV29-1 to TRBJ1-1; 10 nucleotides match TRBD1. Germline V gives CDR1 SQVTM, CDR2 ANQGSEA. This CDR3 contains 13 residues. Trimming took 3 bases from V and 7 from J; bases not matched to a gene: 5. The CDR3 DNA is TGCAGCGTTGAGAGGGACAGGGGCGATGAAGCTTTCTTT. It translates to CSVERDRGDEAFF.

This clone was seen more than once but under ten times. The chain combines TRBV7-2 with TRBJ2-1; D may be TRBD2 (6 bases). The ends were cut back, 2 bases at V and 5 bases at J, with 19 bases in the middle. CDR3 length: 17 residues. Germline CDR1 and CDR2: SGHTA and FQGNSA. This CDR3 is CASSLTPPYTGDNEQFF. The CDR3 bases are TGTGCCAGCAGCTTAACCCCTCCGTACACGGGAGACAATGAGCAGTTCTTC.

The chain employs TRBV29-1 and TRBJ2-5, with D perhaps matching TRBD2 (6 bases). Germline lookup yields CDR1 SQVTM and CDR2 ANQGSEA. V was cut by 0 bases and J by 5 bases, with 19 bases left in between. The CDR3 length is 16 residues. CDR3 region: CSVEDRKTGGTETQYF. The DNA of the CDR3 is TGCAGCGTTGAAGATCGGAAGACCGGAGGGACGGAGACCCAGTACTTC.

This chain links TRBV28 with TRBJ2-5; D possibly corresponds to TRBD2 (5 bases). In germline, CDR1 is MDHEN, CDR2 SYDVKM. CDR3 length: 15 amino acids. Trimming pared 5 bases from V and 4 bases from J, leaving 17 bases between. The CDR3: CASSPGVQRLETQYF. In DNA form, the CDR3 reads TGTGCCAGCAGTCCCGGGGTCCAGCGCCTAGAGACCCAGTACTTC.

This clone has more than one count but fewer than ten. This chain uses TRBV25-1 with TRBJ2-4; D gene unclear. The CDR3 runs 14 residues. With 3 bases removed from V and 9 bases from J, the gap between germline ends came to 15 bases. Germline V lookup: CDR1 MGHDK, CDR2 SYGVNS. For the CDR3, the DNA is TGTGCCAGCAGTGATGGCTTCCCAGGTGGCATTCAGTACTTC. Its translation is CASSDGFPGGIQYF.

The CDR3 nucleotides are TGCGCCAGCAGCCCCAGCAGCCCTACTGAAGCTTTCTTT. Its protein is CASSPSSPTEAFF. The chain links TRBV4-1 to TRBJ1-1; D uncertain. CDR1 is MGHRA and CDR2 is YSYEKL in the germline V gene. The CDR3 loop spans 13 amino acids. Trimming took off 4 bases at V and 5 bases at J, with 11 bases between the two ends.

This rearrangement joins TRBV7-2 to TRBJ1-5; D is unclear. Looked up from germline, CDR1 is SGHTA and CDR2 is FQGNSA. Trimming shortened V by 1 base and J by 7 bases, and 8 bases separated the two germline ends. The CDR3 covers 13 residues. CDR3 in amino acids: CASSLGERQPQHF. CDR3 DNA sequence: TGTGCCAGCAGCTTAGGAGAGCGACAGCCCCAGCATTTT.

The V gene is TRBV5-6, the J gene TRBJ1-1; 9 bases are shared with TRBD1. Germline trimming cut 4 bases from V and 4 bases from J; bases unmatched to any gene: 11. This CDR3 comprises 16 residues. Looked up from germline, CDR1 is SGHDT and CDR2 is YYEEEE. CDR3 nucleotide sequence: TGTGCCAGCAGCCTCCGGACAGGGGTGGTAATCACTGAAGCTTTCTTT. This translates into CASSLRTGVVITEAFF.